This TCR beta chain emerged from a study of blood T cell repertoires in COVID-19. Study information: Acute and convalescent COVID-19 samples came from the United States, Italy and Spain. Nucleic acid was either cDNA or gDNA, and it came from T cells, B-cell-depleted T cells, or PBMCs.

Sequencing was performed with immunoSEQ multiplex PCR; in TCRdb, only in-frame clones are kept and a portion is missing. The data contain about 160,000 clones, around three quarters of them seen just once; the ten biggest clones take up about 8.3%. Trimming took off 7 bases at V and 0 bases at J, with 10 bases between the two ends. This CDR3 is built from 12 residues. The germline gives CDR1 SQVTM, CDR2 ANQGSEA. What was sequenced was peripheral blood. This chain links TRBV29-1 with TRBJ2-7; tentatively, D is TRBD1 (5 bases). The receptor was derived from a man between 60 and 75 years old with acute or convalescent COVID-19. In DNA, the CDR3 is TGCAGCGGATTAGACAGCTCCTACGAGCAGTACTTC. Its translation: CSGLDSSYEQYF.